What follows are 8 T cell receptor beta chains derived from one specimen sequenced in a study of read filtering for tumor transcriptome and immune sequencing. This library used around 400 ng RNA and molecular barcoded adaptors spanning alpha/delta and beta/gamma chains. In TCRdb, the reads were re-called with MiXCR into one record per CDR3 protein. This sample has roughly 59,000 distinct CDR3 sequences, with approximately 19% found just once. The sequencing input was a population of CD138-negative cells sorted from bone marrow. Receptors originate from a donor aged 40 or over with multiple myeloma.

This clonotype was seen repeatedly, ten times or more. The chain carries TRBV7-9 and TRBJ2-7, with D unresolved. Between the trimmed V and J ends, which lost 0 bases and 4 bases, there was a span of 10 bases. Germline loops: CDR1 SEHNR, CDR2 FQNEAQ (reference sequence). This CDR3 is built from 14 residues. CDR3 protein: CASSLAPSPYEQYF. DNA for the CDR3: TGTGCCAGCAGCTTAGCCCCGTCCCCTTACGAGCAGTACTTC.

This clonotype was detected ten times or more. This chain uses TRBV4-1 with TRBJ1-1; D not resolved. Trimming took 0 bases from V and 0 from J, leaving 14 bases between them. The length of the CDR3 is 17 residues. Germline loops: CDR1 MGHRA, CDR2 YSYEKL. This chain's CDR3 is CASSQDRGARMNTEAFF. CDR3 sequence (DNA): TGCGCCAGCAGCCAAGATCGAGGAGCAAGAATGAACACTGAAGCTTTCTTT.

As to this clonotype: A junction end diverges from the germline sequence, so it may reflect a read error. The genes are TRBV5-1 and TRBJ2-1; 14 bases fit TRBD2. The germline gives CDR1 SGHRS, CDR2 YFSETQ. The CDR3 is made up of 20 amino acids. This chain's CDR3 is CVSSSPYSGLAGESYNEQFF. The CDR3 DNA is TGCGTCAGCAGCTCCCCCTACTCGGGACTAGCGGGGGAGTCCTACAATGAGCAGTTCTTC.

Concerning this clonotype: Compared with germline, one end of the junction differs, possibly owing to a read error. J is TRBJ2-7 and V is TRBV28, with TRBD2 as a possible D gene (6 bases). CDR3 length equals 14 residues. Germline V CDR1 and CDR2: MDHEN, SYDVKM. CDR3 sequence (DNA): TGTGCCTGCAGCTCGCCGGGACTTACCTATGAGCAGTACTTC. It encodes CACSSPGLTYEQYF.

This clonotype occurred many times. The rearrangement joins TRBV7-2 to TRBJ1-4; D is perhaps TRBD1 (5 bases). The CDR3 runs 15 residues. Germline V lookup: CDR1 SGHTA, CDR2 FQGNSA. The V end lost 2 bases, the J end lost 8 bases, and 15 bases lay between the germline ends. The CDR3 is CASSLPLGGKEKLFF. For the CDR3, the DNA is TGTGCCAGCAGCTTACCCCTCGGGGGTAAGGAAAAACTGTTTTTT.

This clonotype was observed at least ten times. The V gene is TRBV20-1, the J gene TRBJ2-7, with TRBD2 matching 9 bases. The trim removed 2 bases at V and 3 bases at J, leaving 5 bases unmatched. This CDR3 has 14 amino acids. Germline CDR1 and CDR2: DFQATT and SNEGSKA (reference sequence). CDR3 in amino acids: CSARLAGRNYEQYF. The CDR3 DNA is TGCAGTGCTAGACTAGCGGGACGGAACTACGAGCAGTACTTC.

Notes on this clonotype: The CDR3 does not end in the conserved phenylalanine or tryptophan, so this is likely a read error. V usage is TRBV11-2 and J usage is TRBJ2-2; 7 bases fit TRBD2. The CDR3 is 15 residues long. Germline lookup yields CDR1 SGHAT and CDR2 FQNNGV. Trimming at V came to 1 base and at J to 11 bases, leaving 10 bases not matched to a gene. The chain's CDR3 is CASSLVGLGYGELFL. The CDR3 nucleotides read TGTGCCAGCAGCTTAGTCGGACTAGGATACGGAGAGCTGTTTCTT.

This clonotype is termed medium-sized. The CDR3 sequence: CASSPPQGAGLAGSYNEQFF. The CDR3 DNA sequence: TGTGCCAGCTCACCCCCCCAGGGAGCGGGCCTAGCGGGCTCCTACAATGAGCAGTTCTTC. The chain recombines TRBV18 with TRBJ2-1; 8 positions agree with TRBD2. CDR3 length: 20 amino acids. Looked up from germline, CDR1 is KGHSH and CDR2 is LQKENI. The ends lost 3 bases at V and 0 bases at J; junction bases unmatched: 16.